Each of the 19 T cell receptor beta chains below was sequenced from the same sample in a study of OX40 agonist ivuxolimab in advanced cancers. Method: immunoSEQ multiplex PCR; TCRdb's copy keeps in-frame clones and lacks some. The sample holds under 100,000 clones, 80% to 95% seen once. Sequenced here: CD4+ or CD8+ T cells sorted from blood, sampled in a trial of the OX40 agonist ivuxolimab. These receptors all stem from an adult with an advanced solid tumor such as melanoma, head and neck, liver or kidney cancer.

The chain uses TRBV30 and TRBJ2-7; TRBD2 matches 8 bases. The CDR3 loop spans 16 amino acids. J gave up 0 bases and V 4 bases, and 11 bases lay outside the gene matches. Germline V lookup: CDR1 GTSNPN, CDR2 SVGIG (reference sequence). CDR3 DNA sequence: TGTGCCTGGAACGCGGGGGGTGTCTCTTTCTCCTACGAGCAGTACTTC. This translates into CAWNAGGVSFSYEQYF.

This chain uses TRBV6-6 with TRBJ2-1, with 10 nucleotides matching TRBD1. The germline CDR1 and CDR2 sequences are MNHNY and SVGAGI (reference sequence). V lost 0 bases, J lost 8 bases, and 4 bases stayed unmatched. The CDR3 runs to 15 residues. CDR3 sequence: CASSYSTGGSDEQFF. DNA of the CDR3: TGTGCCAGCAGTTACTCGACAGGGGGCAGCGATGAGCAGTTCTTC.

This clone is a singleton in its sample. The J gene is TRBJ2-5, the V gene TRBV6-5; 7 bases line up with TRBD1. Germline V lookup: CDR1 MNHEY, CDR2 SVGAGI. CDR3 length: 13 residues. J gave up 5 bases and V 9 bases, and 9 bases lay outside the gene matches. CDR3 protein: CASRQGSRETQYF. CDR3 coding DNA: TGTGCCAGTCGACAGGGCTCCCGGGAGACCCAGTACTTC.

The chain is built from TRBV27 and TRBJ2-5; the match to TRBD2 covers 15 bases. The trim removed 5 bases at V and 4 bases at J, leaving 5 bases unmatched. Germline assignment: CDR1 MNHEY and CDR2 SMNVEV (reference sequence). This CDR3 has 16 residues. DNA of the CDR3: TGTGCCAGCAGTCGGACTAGCGGGAGGGGCAGAGAGACCCAGTACTTC. This translates into CASSRTSGRGRETQYF.

The chain uses TRBV5-1 and TRBJ2-5, with a weak D call TRBD2 (5 bases). With 4 bases removed from V and 1 base from J, the gap between germline ends came to 14 bases. Germline assignment: CDR1 SGHRS and CDR2 YFSETQ. CDR3 length: 15 residues. CDR3 nucleotide sequence: TGCGCCAGCAGCCTCCGGGGTGCAACCCAAGAGACCCAGTACTTC. Residues: CASSLRGATQETQYF.

The CDR3 coding sequence is TGTGCCTGGAGTGTCATAAGGGGACTAGCGGGCCGGATTGCGCAGTATTTT. Amino acid sequence: CAWSVIRGLAGRIAQYF. The chain links TRBV30 to TRBJ2-3; TRBD2 matches 12 bases. Trimming cost V 0 bases and J 10 bases; bases outside gene matches: 14. Germline CDR1 and CDR2: GTSNPN and SVGIG (reference sequence). The CDR3 is made up of 17 amino acids.

V is TRBV10-1 and J is TRBJ1-1; D gene uncertain. V was clipped by 2 bases and J by 5 bases, with 18 bases between them. The CDR3 runs 16 residues. Germline V gene sequence: CDR1 WNHNN, CDR2 SYGVQD (reference sequence). For the CDR3, the DNA is TGCGCCAGCAGTGAGCAAGGGTTGTCGAGGAGGACTGAAGCTTTCTTT. It translates to CASSEQGLSRRTEAFF.

The rearrangement uses TRBV13 and TRBJ1-1; maybe TRBD1 (5 bases). Per germline, CDR1 PRHDT and CDR2 FYEKMQ (reference sequence). This CDR3 has 16 residues. V shed 5 bases and J shed 4 bases, with 20 bases lying between them. The CDR3 reads CASSRSGALFGTEAFF. The CDR3 region has the DNA TGTGCCAGCAGCCGGTCCGGGGCCCTTTTCGGCACTGAAGCTTTCTTT.

The chain has TRBV5-5 and TRBJ1-5, with a tentative D call TRBD1 (6 bases). V was trimmed by 0 bases and J by 7 bases, leaving 14 bases between them. Per the germline V gene, CDR1 is SGHKS and CDR2 is YYEKEE (reference sequence). The CDR3 has 15 residues. The chain's CDR3 is CASSLGLQGQQPQHF. CDR3 DNA: TGTGCCAGCAGCTTGGGGCTGCAGGGGCAACAGCCCCAGCATTTT.

The chain is built from TRBV4-1 and TRBJ2-3; D gene unclear. CDR3 size: 16 residues. The germline gives CDR1 MGHRA, CDR2 YSYEKL. V lost 1 base and J lost 5, with 16 bases in between. CDR3 nucleotides: TGCGCCAGCAGCCAAGTCCTTTCCGTGGAGATAGATACGCAGTATTTT. Its translation is CASSQVLSVEIDTQYF.

This chain connects TRBV18 to TRBJ2-7; TRBD1 matches at 7 bases. In germline, CDR1 is KGHSH, CDR2 LQKENI. CDR3 length: 13 residues. Trimming removed 2 bases from V and 4 bases from J; junction bases left unmatched: 2. CDR3 in amino acids: CASSPTGDYEQYF. As DNA, the CDR3 is TGTGCCAGCTCACCAACAGGGGATTACGAGCAGTACTTC.

The chain combines TRBV19 with TRBJ2-7, with 7 nucleotides matching TRBD1. The CDR3 is 11 amino acids. Germline-derived CDR1 and CDR2 are LNHDA and SQIVND (reference sequence). Losses at the gene ends were 10 bases for V and 4 bases for J; bases not matched to a gene: 4. CDR3 sequence reads: CATRQGYEQYF. The CDR3 DNA follows: TGTGCCACCCGACAGGGATACGAGCAGTACTTC.

This rearrangement joins TRBV7-9 to TRBJ1-2; 7 bases align to TRBD1. CDR3 size: 14 residues. Trimming cost V 1 base and J 7 bases; bases outside gene matches: 6. In germline, CDR1 is SEHNR, CDR2 FQNEAQ (reference sequence). The CDR3 DNA is TGTGCCAGCAGCTTAGACAGGGGCCGAGGTGGCTACACCTTC. It is translated as CASSLDRGRGGYTF.

The chain uses TRBV30 and TRBJ1-1; no firm D call. The length of the CDR3 is 12 residues. The V end lost 4 bases, the J end lost 0 bases, and 6 bases lay between the germline ends. Looked up from germline, CDR1 is GTSNPN and CDR2 is SVGIG (reference sequence). DNA for the CDR3: TGTGCCTGGAATTTGGTGAACACTGAAGCTTTCTTT. Translation: CAWNLVNTEAFF.

This chain links TRBV6-5 with TRBJ1-6; 9 nucleotides match TRBD1. Unmatched junction bases numbered 3, after V lost 2 bases and J lost 7 bases. The CDR3 runs 15 residues. CDR1 is MNHEY and CDR2 is SVGAGI in the germline V gene. The CDR3 nucleotides read TGTGCCAGCAGTTACCTGGGACAGGGCAATTCACCCCTCCACTTT. This encodes CASSYLGQGNSPLHF.

This chain connects TRBV6-5 to TRBJ1-5; 7 bases fit TRBD1. Germline CDR1 and CDR2: MNHEY and SVGAGI. The CDR3 is made up of 14 amino acids. V dropped 6 bases and J dropped 9; count of bases not matched to a gene: 11. DNA for the CDR3: TGTGCCAGCAGAACCACGGGACAGTCCGGGCCCCAGCATTTT. This translates into CASRTTGQSGPQHF.

The chain couples TRBV5-1 to TRBJ2-3, with D possibly TRBD2 on 5 matching bases. CDR3 length: 13 residues. Germline V gives CDR1 SGHRS, CDR2 YFSETQ. V gave up 0 bases and J gave up 8 bases, with 10 bases separating them. The CDR3 is CASSLAGISTQYF. CDR3 DNA sequence: TGCGCCAGCAGCTTGGCCGGGATTAGTACGCAGTATTTT. Variable domain in full (rest from reference TRBV5-1 and TRBJ2-3): KAGVTQTPRYLIKTRGQQVTLSCSPISGHRSVSWYQQTPGQGLQFLFEYFSETQRNKGNFPGRFSGRQFSNSRSEMNVSTLELGDSALYLCASSLAGISTQYFGPGTRLTVL.

There are a few counts of this clone. V and J are TRBV9 and TRBJ1-1; the D is unclear. V was trimmed by 0 bases and J by 3 bases, leaving 6 bases between them. CDR3 length: 13 amino acids. Germline CDR1 and CDR2: SGDLS and YYNGEE. The chain's CDR3 is CASSVVWDTEAFF. The CDR3 coding sequence is TGTGCCAGCAGCGTAGTGTGGGACACTGAAGCTTTCTTT.

V and J are TRBV11-2 and TRBJ2-7; D might be TRBD1 (5 bases). Deletions cut 5 bases from V and 4 bases from J, with 9 bases between. Germline values: CDR1 SGHAT, CDR2 FQNNGV. The CDR3 is 12 amino acids. The CDR3: CASSAQGYEQYF. The CDR3 region has the DNA TGTGCCAGCAGCGCCCAGGGATACGAGCAGTACTTC.